The clone carrying this TCR beta chain has at least ten counts. The data were obtained in a study of T cells in Graves' hyperthyroidism and ophthalmopathy. Across the study: At initial diagnosis, before any treatment had begun, peripheral blood was obtained.

Diagnoses were made from clinical symptoms, serum measures (thyroxine and TRAb), thyroid ultrasound and orbital computed tomography. What was amplified from RNA transcripts were TCR beta CDR3 regions. The TCR CDR3 was amplified in a first-round RT-PCR using the HTBI primer set. TCRdb processed the multiplex PCR reads anew with MiXCR; each CDR3 protein has one entry. This table holds 700,000 to 950,000 distinct CDR3 sequences, just over 35% found once. The germline V gene has CDR1 ENHRY and CDR2 SYGVKD. Trimming pared 6 bases from V and 2 bases from J, leaving 10 bases between. This CDR3 contains 13 residues.

J is TRBJ1-1 and V is TRBV10-3, with D possibly matching TRBD1 (6 bases). The source is a woman aged 40 to 50 with Graves' hyperthyroidism. Sequencing was performed on blood. This CDR3 reads CAISGGPNTEAFF. The DNA of the CDR3 is TGTGCCATCAGCGGGGGCCCCAACACTGAAGCTTTCTTT.